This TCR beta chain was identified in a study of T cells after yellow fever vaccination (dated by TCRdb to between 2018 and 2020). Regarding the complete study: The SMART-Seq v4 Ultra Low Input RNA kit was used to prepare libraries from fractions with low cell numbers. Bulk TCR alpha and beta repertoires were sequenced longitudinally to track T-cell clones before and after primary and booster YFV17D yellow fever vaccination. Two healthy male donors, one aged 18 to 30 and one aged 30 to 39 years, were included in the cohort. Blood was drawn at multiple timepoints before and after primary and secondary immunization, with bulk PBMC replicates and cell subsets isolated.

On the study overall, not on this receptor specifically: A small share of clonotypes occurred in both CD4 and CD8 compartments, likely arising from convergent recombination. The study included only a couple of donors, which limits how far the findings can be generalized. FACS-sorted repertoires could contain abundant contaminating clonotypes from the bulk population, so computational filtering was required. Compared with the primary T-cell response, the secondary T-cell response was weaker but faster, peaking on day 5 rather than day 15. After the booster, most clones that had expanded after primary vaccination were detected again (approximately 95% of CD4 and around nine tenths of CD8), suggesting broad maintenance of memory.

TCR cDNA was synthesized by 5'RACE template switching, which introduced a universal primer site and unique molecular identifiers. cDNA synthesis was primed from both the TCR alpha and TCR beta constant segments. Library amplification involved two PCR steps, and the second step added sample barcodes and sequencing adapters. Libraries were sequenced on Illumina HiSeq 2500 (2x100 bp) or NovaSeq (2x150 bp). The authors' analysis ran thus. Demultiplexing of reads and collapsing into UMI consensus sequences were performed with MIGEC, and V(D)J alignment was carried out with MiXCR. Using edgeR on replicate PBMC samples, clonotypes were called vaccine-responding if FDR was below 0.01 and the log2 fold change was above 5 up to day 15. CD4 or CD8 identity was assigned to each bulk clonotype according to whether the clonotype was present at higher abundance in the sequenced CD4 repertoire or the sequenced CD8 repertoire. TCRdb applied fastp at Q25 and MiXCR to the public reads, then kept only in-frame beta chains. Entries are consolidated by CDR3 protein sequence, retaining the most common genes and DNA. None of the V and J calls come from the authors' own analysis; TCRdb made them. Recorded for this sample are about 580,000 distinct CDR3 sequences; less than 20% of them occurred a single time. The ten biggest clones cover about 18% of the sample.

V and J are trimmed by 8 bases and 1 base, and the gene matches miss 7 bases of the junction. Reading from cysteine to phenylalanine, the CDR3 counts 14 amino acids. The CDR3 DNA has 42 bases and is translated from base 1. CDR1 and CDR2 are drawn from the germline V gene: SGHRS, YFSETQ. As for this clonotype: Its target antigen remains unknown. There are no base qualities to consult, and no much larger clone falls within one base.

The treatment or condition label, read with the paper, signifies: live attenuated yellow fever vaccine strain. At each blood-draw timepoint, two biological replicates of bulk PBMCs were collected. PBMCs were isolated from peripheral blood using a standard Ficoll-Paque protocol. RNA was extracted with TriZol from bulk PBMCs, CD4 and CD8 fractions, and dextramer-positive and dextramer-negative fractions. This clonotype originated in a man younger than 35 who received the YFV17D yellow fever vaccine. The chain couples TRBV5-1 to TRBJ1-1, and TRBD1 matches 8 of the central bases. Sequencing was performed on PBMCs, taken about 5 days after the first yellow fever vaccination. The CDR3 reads CARPNRGSNTEAFF. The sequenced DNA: TGCGCCAGGCCCAACAGGGGGTCGAACACTGAAGCTTTCTTT.